This T cell receptor (beta chain) was recorded in a study of T cells in Graves' hyperthyroidism and ophthalmopathy. In germline, CDR1 is MNHNS, CDR2 SASEGT. The CDR3 has 16 residues. V shed 2 bases and J shed 5 bases, with 16 bases lying between them. What was amplified from RNA transcripts were TCR beta CDR3 regions. Using the HTBI primer set, a first-round RT-PCR was run on the TCR CDR3. TCRdb independently ran MiXCR on the multiplex PCR reads; one entry per CDR3 protein. The data show roughly 380,000 distinct CDR3 sequences, with approximately 18% seen just once and roughly a sixth held by the top ten. This clonotype was detected ten times or more.

The TCR originated in a woman between 35 and 50 years old with Graves' ophthalmopathy. Sequencing input: blood. The chain couples TRBV6-1 to TRBJ1-3; a possible D gene is TRBD1 (6 bases). The CDR3 sequence is CASSETQGGRRNTIYF. The CDR3 coding sequence is TGTGCCAGCAGTGAAACGCAAGGGGGACGTCGAAACACCATATATTTT.